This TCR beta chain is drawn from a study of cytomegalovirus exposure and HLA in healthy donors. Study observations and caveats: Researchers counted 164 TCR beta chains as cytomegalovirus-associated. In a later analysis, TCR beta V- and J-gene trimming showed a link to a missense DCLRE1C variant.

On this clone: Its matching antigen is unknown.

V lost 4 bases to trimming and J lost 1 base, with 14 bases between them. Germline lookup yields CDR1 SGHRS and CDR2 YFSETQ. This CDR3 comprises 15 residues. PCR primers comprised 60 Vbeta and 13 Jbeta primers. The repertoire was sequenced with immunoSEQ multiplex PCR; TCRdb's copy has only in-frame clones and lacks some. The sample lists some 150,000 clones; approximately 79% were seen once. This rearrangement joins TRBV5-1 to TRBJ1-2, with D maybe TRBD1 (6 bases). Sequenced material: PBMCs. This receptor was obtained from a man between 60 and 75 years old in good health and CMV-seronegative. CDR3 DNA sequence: TGCGCCAGCAGCAGACGGGACACTGATAACTATGGCTACACCTTC. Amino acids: CASSRRDTDNYGYTF. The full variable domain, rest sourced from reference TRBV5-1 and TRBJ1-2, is KAGVTQTPRYLIKTRGQQVTLSCSPISGHRSVSWYQQTPGQGLQFLFEYFSETQRNKGNFPGRFSGRQFSNSRSEMNVSTLELGDSALYLCASSRRDTDNYGYTFGSGTRLTVV.